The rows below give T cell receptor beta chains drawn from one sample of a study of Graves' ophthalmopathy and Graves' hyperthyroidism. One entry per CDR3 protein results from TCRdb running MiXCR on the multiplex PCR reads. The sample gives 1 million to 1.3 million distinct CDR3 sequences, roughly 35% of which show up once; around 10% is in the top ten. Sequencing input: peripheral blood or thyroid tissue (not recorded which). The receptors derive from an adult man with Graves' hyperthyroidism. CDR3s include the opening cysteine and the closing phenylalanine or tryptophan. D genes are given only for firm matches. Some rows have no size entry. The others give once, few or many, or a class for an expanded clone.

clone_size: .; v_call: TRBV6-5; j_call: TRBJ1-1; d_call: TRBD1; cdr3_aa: CASSYPQTGSTEAFF; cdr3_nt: TGTGCCAGCAGTTACCCTCAGACAGGGAGCACTGAAGCTTTCTTT
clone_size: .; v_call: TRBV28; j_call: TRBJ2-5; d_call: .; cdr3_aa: CASTNSRGARETQYF; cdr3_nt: TGTGCCAGCACCAATTCTAGGGGCGCAAGGGAGACCCAGTACTTC
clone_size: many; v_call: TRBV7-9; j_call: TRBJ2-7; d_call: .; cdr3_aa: CASSLEWRVYEQYF; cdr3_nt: TGTGCCAGCAGCTTAGAGTGGCGAGTGTACGAGCAGTACTTC
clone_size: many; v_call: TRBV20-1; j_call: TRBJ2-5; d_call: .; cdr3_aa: CSASPLVGTETQYF; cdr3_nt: TGCAGTGCTAGTCCCTTGGTAGGCACGGAGACCCAGTACTTC
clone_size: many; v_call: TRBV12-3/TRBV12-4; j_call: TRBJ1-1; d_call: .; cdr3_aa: CASSQPPGMTEAFF; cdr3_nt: TGTGCCAGCAGTCAGCCTCCAGGGATGACTGAAGCTTTCTTT
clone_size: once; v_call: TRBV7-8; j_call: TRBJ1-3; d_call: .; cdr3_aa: CASSLGLGESIYF; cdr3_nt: TGTGCCAGCAGCTTAGGTTTAGGGGAGTCCATATATTTT
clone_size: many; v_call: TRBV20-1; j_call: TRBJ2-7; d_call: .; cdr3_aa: CSALTDYEQYF; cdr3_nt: TGCAGTGCTCTCACAGACTACGAGCAGTACTTC
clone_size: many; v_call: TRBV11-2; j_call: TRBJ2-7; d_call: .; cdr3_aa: CASSLAATDLYEQYF; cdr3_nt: TGTGCCAGCAGCTTAGCAGCGACGGACCTCTACGAGCAGTACTTC
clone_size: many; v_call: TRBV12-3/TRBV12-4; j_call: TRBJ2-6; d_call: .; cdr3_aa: CASSPKISGANVLTF; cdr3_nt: TGTGCCAGCAGTCCGAAGATCTCTGGGGCCAACGTCCTGACTTTC
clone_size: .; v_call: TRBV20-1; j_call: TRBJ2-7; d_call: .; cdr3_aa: CSASGSSSYEQYF; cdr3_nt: TGCAGTGCCTCGGGGTCGAGCTCCTACGAGCAGTACTTC
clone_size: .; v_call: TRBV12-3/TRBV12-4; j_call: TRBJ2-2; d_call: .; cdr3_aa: CASSFVGGVVTGELFF; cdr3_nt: TGTGCCAGCAGTTTCGTAGGAGGGGTTGTCACCGGGGAGCTGTTTTTT
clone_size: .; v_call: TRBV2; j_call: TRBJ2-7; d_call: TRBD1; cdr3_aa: CASRSSGGEYEQYF; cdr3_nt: TGTGCCAGCAGATCCTCAGGGGGCGAATACGAGCAGTACTTC
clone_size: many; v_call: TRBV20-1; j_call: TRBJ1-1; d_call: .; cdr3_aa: CSARESVSTEAFF; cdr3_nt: TGCAGTGCTAGAGAATCCGTCAGCACTGAAGCTTTCTTT
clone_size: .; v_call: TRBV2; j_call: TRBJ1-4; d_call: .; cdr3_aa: CASTFLEGQGSEKLFF; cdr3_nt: TGTGCCAGCACCTTCCTCGAAGGGCAAGGAAGCGAAAAACTGTTTTTT